Sequencing of this T cell receptor (beta chain) was carried out in a study of blood T cell repertoires in COVID-19. Turning to the study itself: PBMCs, B-cell-depleted T cells, or T cells were the source of the cDNA or gDNA that made up the material.

V shed 0 bases and J shed 5 bases, with 16 bases lying between them. Germline V CDR1 and CDR2: MNHEY, SVGAGI. This CDR3 contains 16 residues. Clones were read by immunoSEQ multiplex PCR, and TCRdb kept only the in-frame ones, dropping some. This sample has about 52,000 clones, with 70% to 85% found just once. This clone was observed a handful of times. Seattle researchers signed up patients amid active infection and tracked them longitudinally. This receptor was obtained from an elderly man with COVID-19, enrolled during active disease. Material for sequencing was peripheral blood. The rearrangement links TRBV6-5 to TRBJ1-1; D ambiguous. CDR3 residues: CASSYSNTPLGTEAFF. The CDR3 DNA reads TGTGCCAGCAGTTACTCGAATACACCCCTCGGGACTGAAGCTTTCTTT.